This T cell receptor beta chain emerged from a study of vaccination and CD4 T cells after COVID-19. At the level of the study: Each control was exposed to a CEFX pool, an HIV-1 Nef pool, or no peptide at all.

CDR1 LNHDA and CDR2 SQIVND come from the germline V gene (reference sequence). Trimming left V 10 bases short and J 3 bases short, with 15 bases between. This CDR3 contains 13 residues. Comment on this clonotype: What it recognizes is unknown.

Researchers used the Oncomine TCR Beta short-read assay to sequence DNA from cultured CD4+ T cells. TCRdb itself ran the PCR reads through MiXCR, one entry per CDR3 protein. This sample yields around 7,800 distinct CDR3 sequences, of which approximately 52% are seen a single time; approximately 32% belongs to the top ten. Indicated treatment: approximately nine-day PBMC culture with coronavirus spike peptide pools or control peptides (ViraFEST assay). Positivity by PCR occurred from March to December 2020, a period that predated US Alpha, Beta and Delta variants. The chain carries TRBV19 and TRBJ1-2; D ambiguous. This receptor was obtained from a human donor who had recovered from COVID-19. Sample: CD4+ T cells from blood, cultured in vitro. The CDR3 here is CATLEGTHYGYTF. The CDR3 coding sequence is TGTGCCACCCTCGAGGGAACCCACTATGGCTACACCTTC.